Below, 11 T cell receptor beta chains from the same sample are listed, as sequenced in a study of read filtering for tumor transcriptome and immune sequencing. Molecular barcoded adaptors covering alpha/delta and beta/gamma chains were used on about 0.4 ug RNA. TCRdb re-analysed the reads in MiXCR, keeping a single row per CDR3 protein. The sample includes around 130,000 distinct CDR3 sequences, less than 15% seen only once; the top ten take about 7.7%. Sequenced sample: a population of CD138-negative cells sorted from bone marrow. The receptor source for this set is a donor aged 40 or over with multiple myeloma.

This clonotype came up many times. J is TRBJ1-1 and V is TRBV6-2 or TRBV6-3; D is uncertain. The V gene's germline CDR1 is MNHEY and CDR2 SVGEGT. With 8 bases removed from V and 3 bases from J, the gap between germline ends came to 4 bases. The CDR3 consists of 10 residues. The CDR3 is CASRDTEAFF. The DNA of the CDR3 is TGTGCCAGCCGGGACACTGAAGCTTTCTTT.

The rearrangement joins TRBV6-5 to TRBJ2-1, with D possibly matching TRBD2 (6 bases). The CDR3 runs 13 residues. Trimming cost V 6 bases and J 9 bases, with 15 bases left between them. Germline CDR1 and CDR2: MNHEY and SVGAGI. Written as DNA, the CDR3 is TGTGCCAGCAGAACCGGACCGGGACTTGAGCAGTTCTTC. It encodes CASRTGPGLEQFF.

This clonotype was seen at least ten times. The J gene is TRBJ2-6, the V gene TRBV5-6; 8 nucleotides align to TRBD1. Trimming cost V 2 bases and J 0 bases; bases outside gene matches: 7. Germline V gives CDR1 SGHDT, CDR2 YYEEEE. The length of the CDR3 is 18 residues. The CDR3 loop reads CASSLGTGARSGANVLTF. DNA for the CDR3: TGTGCCAGCAGCTTAGGGACAGGTGCCCGCTCTGGGGCCAACGTCCTGACTTTC.

This clonotype was observed a handful of times. The gene calls are TRBV6-1 and TRBJ2-1; the match to TRBD2 covers 8 bases. The trim removed 5 bases at V and 5 bases at J, leaving 5 bases unmatched. The CDR3 is 14 amino acids. Germline lookup yields CDR1 MNHNS and CDR2 SASEGT. CDR3 loop: CASSLSGANNEQFF. The CDR3 DNA follows: TGTGCCAGCAGTCTTAGCGGGGCTAACAATGAGCAGTTCTTC.

Worth noting for this clonotype: Being one base from a much bigger clone, this may be a read error. The rearrangement links TRBV20-1 to TRBJ2-6; 9 bases are shared with TRBD1. The CDR3 length is 16 residues. Germline lookup yields CDR1 DFQATT and CDR2 SNEGSKA (reference sequence). Here the CDR3 DNA reads TGCAGTGCTAGGGACAGGGGAAACTCTGGGGCCACCGTCCTGACTTTC. As protein: CSARDRGNSGATVLTF.

This clonotype was counted at least ten times. This chain links TRBV30 with TRBJ2-1, with 7 positions matching TRBD2. The CDR3 sequence is 14 residues long. Germline V gene data show CDR1 as GTSNPN and CDR2 as SVGIG (reference sequence). J was trimmed by 6 bases and V by 1 base; bases with no gene match: 6. The CDR3: CAWSGGGGSNEQFF. CDR3 in DNA: TGTGCCTGGAGTGGGGGAGGCGGGAGCAATGAGCAGTTCTTC.

This clonotype has at least ten counts. This chain connects TRBV20-1 to TRBJ1-1; D possibly corresponds to TRBD1 (6 bases). The V gene lost 6 bases and the J gene lost 1 base, with 12 bases spanning the gap. This CDR3 spans 13 amino acids. Germline V CDR1 and CDR2: DFQATT, SNEGSKA (reference sequence). For the CDR3, the DNA is TGCAGTGCAACGGGACAAACGAACACTGAAGCTTTCTTT. Amino acids: CSATGQTNTEAFF.

Note on this clonotype: Relative to the germline gene, one junction end is altered; a read error may explain this. The chain has TRBV19 and TRBJ1-5, with a tentative D call TRBD1 (5 bases). Germline-derived CDR1 and CDR2 are LNHDA and SQIVND (reference sequence). CDR3 length: 14 amino acids. This chain's CDR3 is CASSKGSSNRPKHF. The CDR3 DNA follows: TGTGCCAGTAGTAAGGGGTCTAGCAATCGGCCCAAGCATTTT.

This clonotype has a count of ten or more. The V call is TRBV7-9, the J call TRBJ1-1, with no clear D. This CDR3 has 14 residues. Germline-derived CDR1 and CDR2 are SEHNR and FQNEAQ (reference sequence). V lost 0 bases, J lost 5 bases, and 10 bases lay in between. CDR3 sequence (DNA): TGTGCCAGCAGCTTAGCTGAGGGTTTTACTGAAGCTTTCTTT. This translates into CASSLAEGFTEAFF.

In this sample, this clonotype turned up many times. J is TRBJ1-2 and V is TRBV27, with TRBD1 identical over 8 bases. V trimming: 6 bases; J trimming: 4 bases; junction bases outside the gene matches: 7. This CDR3 region has 14 residues. The V gene's germline CDR1 is MNHEY and CDR2 SMNVEV (reference sequence). The CDR3 nucleotides are TGTGCCAGCAGCCCGGACAGGGTTGGCTATGGCTACACCTTC. Translated: CASSPDRVGYGYTF.

This clonotype was recorded a few times. The CDR3 region is CSARDRGRQPQHF. CDR3 coding DNA: TGCAGTGCCCGGGACAGGGGACGGCAGCCCCAGCATTTT. The chain has TRBV20-1 and TRBJ1-5; 10 bases fit TRBD1. Germline V lookup: CDR1 DFQATT, CDR2 SNEGSKA (reference sequence). V lost 6 bases, J lost 7 bases, and 6 bases stayed unmatched. CDR3 length: 13 residues.